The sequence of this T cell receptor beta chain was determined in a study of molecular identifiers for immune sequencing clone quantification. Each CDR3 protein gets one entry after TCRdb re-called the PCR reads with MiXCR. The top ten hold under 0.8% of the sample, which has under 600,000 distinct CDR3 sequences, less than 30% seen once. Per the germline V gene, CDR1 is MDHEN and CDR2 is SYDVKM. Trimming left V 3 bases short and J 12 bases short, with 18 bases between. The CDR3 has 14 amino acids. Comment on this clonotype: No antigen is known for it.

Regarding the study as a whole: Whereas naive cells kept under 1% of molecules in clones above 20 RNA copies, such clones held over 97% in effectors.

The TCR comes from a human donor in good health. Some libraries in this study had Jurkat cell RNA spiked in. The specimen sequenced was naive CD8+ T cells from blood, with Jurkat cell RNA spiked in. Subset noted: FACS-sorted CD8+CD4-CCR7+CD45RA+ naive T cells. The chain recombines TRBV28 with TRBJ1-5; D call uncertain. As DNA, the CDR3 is TGTGCCAGCAGTTTTCGCTTACTTACCTTTGACCAGCATTTT. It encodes CASSFRLLTFDQHF.